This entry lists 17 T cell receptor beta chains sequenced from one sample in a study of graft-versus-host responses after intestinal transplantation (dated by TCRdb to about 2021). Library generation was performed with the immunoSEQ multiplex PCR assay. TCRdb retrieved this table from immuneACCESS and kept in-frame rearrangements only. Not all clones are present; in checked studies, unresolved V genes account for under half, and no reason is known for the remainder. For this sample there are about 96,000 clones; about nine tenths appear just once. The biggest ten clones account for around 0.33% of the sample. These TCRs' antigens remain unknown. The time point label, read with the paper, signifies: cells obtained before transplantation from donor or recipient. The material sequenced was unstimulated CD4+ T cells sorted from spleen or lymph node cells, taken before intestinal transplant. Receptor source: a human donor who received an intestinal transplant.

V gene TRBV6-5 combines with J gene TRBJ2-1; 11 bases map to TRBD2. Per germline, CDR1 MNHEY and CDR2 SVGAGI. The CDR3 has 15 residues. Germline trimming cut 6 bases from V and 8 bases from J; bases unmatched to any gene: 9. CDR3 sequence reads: CASRGIAGGADEQFF. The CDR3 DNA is TGTGCCAGCAGGGGAATAGCGGGAGGGGCGGATGAGCAGTTCTTC.

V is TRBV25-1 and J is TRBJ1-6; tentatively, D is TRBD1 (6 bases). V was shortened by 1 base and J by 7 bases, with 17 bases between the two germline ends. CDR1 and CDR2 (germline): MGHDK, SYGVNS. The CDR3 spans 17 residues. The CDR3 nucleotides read TGTGCCAGCAGTGAATCGGGTAGGGGGTTGGGAAATTCACCCCTCCACTTT. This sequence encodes CASSESGRGLGNSPLHF.

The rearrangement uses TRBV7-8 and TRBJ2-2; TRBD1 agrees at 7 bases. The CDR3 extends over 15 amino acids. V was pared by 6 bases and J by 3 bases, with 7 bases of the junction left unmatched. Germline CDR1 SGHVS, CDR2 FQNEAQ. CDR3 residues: CASSFGQDHTGELFF. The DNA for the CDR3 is TGTGCCAGCAGTTTTGGACAGGACCACACCGGGGAGCTGTTTTTT.

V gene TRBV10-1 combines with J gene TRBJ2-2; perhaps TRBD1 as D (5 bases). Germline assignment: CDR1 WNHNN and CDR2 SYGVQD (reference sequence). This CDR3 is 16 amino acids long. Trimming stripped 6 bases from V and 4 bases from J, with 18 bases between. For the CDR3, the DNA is TGCGCCAGCAGCGTTACCAGGCAGGGCGGCACCGGGGAGCTGTTTTTT. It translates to CASSVTRQGGTGELFF.

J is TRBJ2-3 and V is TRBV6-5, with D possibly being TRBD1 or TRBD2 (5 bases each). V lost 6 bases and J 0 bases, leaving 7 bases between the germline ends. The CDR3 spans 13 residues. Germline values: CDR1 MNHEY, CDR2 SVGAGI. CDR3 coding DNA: TGTGCCAGCAGCCGGGACAGCACAGATACGCAGTATTTT. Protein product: CASSRDSTDTQYF.

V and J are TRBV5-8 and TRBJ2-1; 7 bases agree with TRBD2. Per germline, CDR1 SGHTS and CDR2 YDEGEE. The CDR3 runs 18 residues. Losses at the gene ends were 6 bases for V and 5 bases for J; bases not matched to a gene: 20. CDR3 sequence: CASTHTVVAGPKNNEQFF. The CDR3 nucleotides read TGTGCCAGCACCCATACGGTTGTAGCGGGTCCAAAAAACAATGAGCAGTTCTTC.

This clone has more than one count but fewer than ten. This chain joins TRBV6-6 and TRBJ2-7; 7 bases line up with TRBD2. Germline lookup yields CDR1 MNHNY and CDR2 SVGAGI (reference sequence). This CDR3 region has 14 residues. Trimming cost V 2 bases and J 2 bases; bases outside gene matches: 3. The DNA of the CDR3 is TGTGCCAGCAGTTACACGGGAGGTGCCTACGAGCAGTACTTC. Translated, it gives CASSYTGGAYEQYF.

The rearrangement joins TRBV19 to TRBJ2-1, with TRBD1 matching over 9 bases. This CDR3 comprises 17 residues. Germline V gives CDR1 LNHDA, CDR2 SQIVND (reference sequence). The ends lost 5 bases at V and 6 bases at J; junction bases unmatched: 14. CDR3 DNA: TGTGCCAGTAGTTCCCCCAACAGGGGGCACAATCCCAATGAGCAGTTCTTC. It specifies CASSSPNRGHNPNEQFF.

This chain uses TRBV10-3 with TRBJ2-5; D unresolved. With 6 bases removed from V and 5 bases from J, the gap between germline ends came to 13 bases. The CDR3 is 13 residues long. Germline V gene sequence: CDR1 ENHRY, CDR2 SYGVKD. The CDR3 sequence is CAISSGLEETQYF. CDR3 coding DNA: TGTGCCATCAGCTCGGGCCTAGAGGAGACCCAGTACTTC.

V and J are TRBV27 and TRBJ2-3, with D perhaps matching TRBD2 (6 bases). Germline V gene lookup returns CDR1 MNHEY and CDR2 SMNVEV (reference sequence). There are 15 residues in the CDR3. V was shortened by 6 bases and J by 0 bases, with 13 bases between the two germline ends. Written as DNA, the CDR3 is TGTGCCAGCAGCGGGGCGGGATTTAGCACAGATACGCAGTATTTT. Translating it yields CASSGAGFSTDTQYF.

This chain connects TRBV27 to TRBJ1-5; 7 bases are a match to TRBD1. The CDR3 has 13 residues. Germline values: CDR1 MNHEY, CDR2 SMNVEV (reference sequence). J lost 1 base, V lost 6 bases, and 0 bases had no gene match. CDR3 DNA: TGTGCCAGCAGGGGACAGAGCAATCAGCCCCAGCATTTT. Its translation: CASRGQSNQPQHF.

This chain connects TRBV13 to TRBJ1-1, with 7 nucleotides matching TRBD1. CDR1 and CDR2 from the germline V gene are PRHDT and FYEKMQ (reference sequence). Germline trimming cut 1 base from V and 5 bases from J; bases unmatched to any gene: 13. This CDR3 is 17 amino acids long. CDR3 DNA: TGTGCCAGCAGCTTAGCGGGATTCAGAGGGGGCGGAACTGAAGCTTTCTTT. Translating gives CASSLAGFRGGGTEAFF. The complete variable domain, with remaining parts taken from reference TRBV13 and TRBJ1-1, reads AAGVIQSPRHLIKEKRETATLKCYPIPRHDTVYWYQQGPGQDPQFLISFYEKMQSDKGSIPDRFSAQQFSDYHSELNMSSLELGDSALYFCASSLAGFRGGGTEAFFGQGTRLTVV.

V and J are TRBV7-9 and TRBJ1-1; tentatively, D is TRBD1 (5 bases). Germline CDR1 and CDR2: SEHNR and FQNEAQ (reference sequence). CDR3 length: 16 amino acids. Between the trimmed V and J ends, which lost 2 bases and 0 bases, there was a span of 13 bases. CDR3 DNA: TGTGCCAGCAGCTTACAGGTTTGGGGGATGAACACTGAAGCTTTCTTT. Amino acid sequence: CASSLQVWGMNTEAFF.

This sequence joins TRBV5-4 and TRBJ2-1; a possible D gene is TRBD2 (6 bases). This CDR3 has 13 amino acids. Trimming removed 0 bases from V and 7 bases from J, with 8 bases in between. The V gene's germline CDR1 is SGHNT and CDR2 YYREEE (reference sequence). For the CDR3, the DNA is TGTGCCAGCAGCTTGGGGAGGGCGAATGAGCAGTTCTTC. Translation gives CASSLGRANEQFF.

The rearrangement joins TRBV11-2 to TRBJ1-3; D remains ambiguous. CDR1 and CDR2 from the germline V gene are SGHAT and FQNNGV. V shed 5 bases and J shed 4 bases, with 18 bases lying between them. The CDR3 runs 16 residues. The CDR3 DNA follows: TGTGCCAGCAGCCCCCGAGGAGGGTTGGGCGGAAACACCATATATTTT. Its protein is CASSPRGGLGGNTIYF.

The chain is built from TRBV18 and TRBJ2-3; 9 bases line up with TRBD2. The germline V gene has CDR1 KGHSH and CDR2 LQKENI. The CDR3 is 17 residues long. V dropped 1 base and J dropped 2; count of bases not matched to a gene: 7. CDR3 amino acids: CASSPLSGGRDTDTQYF. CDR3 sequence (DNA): TGTGCCAGCTCACCACTGAGCGGCGGGAGGGACACAGATACGCAGTATTTT.

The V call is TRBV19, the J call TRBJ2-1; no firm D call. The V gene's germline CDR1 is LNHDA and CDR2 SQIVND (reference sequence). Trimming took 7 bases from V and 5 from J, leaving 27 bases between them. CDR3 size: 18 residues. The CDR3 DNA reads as TGTGCCAGTACCAACCCCCGTATAGCCGGTAGGGTCGACAATGAGCAGTTCTTC. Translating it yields CASTNPRIAGRVDNEQFF. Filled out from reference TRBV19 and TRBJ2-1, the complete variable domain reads DGGITQSPKYLFRKEGQNVTLSCEQNLNHDAMYWYRQDPGQGLRLIYYSQIVNDFQKGDIAEGYSVSREKKESFPLTVTSAQKNPTAFYLCASTNPRIAGRVDNEQFFGPGTRLTVL.